The clone carrying this T cell receptor (beta chain) appeared many times. No antigen is known for it. This sample is drawn from a study of T cell repertoires in cytomegalovirus infection. About the study: It can be stated that public TCR beta signatures indicated CMV infection as well as a matching HLA type.

Study conclusions and caveats: Ex vivo responses were dominated by HLA-C-restricted CMV-specific TCR beta clonotypes. Public TCR beta family frequency separated CMV-and-HLA carriers, including in an independent cohort.

The CDR3 is 13 residues long. V gave up 5 bases and J gave up 3 bases, with 11 bases separating them. Germline values: CDR1 SGHTA, CDR2 FQGNSA. A single record per CDR3 protein comes from TCRdb applying MiXCR to the reads. The table lists around 300,000 distinct CDR3 sequences, 9% to 9.5% of them singletons, with 3.5% to 4.5% in the top ten. The specimen was PBMCs. V is TRBV7-2 and J is TRBJ2-7; D might be TRBD1 (5 bases). The sequence was collected from a human donor in good health (CMV status not recorded). Some clones in this sample may be carry-over from other donors' samples. CDR3 protein: CASSPTQGYEQYF. The CDR3 nucleotides are TGTGCCAGCAGCCCCACCCAGGGCTACGAGCAGTACTTC. Full variable domain (rest looked up from reference TRBV7-2 and TRBJ2-7): GAGVSQSPSNKVTEKGKDVELRCDPISGHTALYWYRQSLGQGLEFLIYFQGNSAPDKSGLPSDRFSAERTGGSVSTLTIQRTQQEDSAVYLCASSPTQGYEQYFGPGTRLTVT.